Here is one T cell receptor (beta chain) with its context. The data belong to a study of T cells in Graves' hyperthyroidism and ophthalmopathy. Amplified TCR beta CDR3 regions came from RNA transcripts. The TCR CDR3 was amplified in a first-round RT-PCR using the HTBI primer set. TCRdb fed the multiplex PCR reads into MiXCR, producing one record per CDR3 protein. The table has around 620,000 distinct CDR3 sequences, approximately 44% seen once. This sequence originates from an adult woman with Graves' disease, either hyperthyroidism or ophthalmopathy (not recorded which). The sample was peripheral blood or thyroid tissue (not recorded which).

The CDR3, as DNA: TGCAGTGCTAGGGGAGGGGTGACCGGGGAGCTGTTTTTT. Translated, it gives CSARGGVTGELFF. The rearrangement joins TRBV20-1 to TRBJ2-2, with TRBD2 identical over 7 bases. The CDR3 extends over 13 amino acids. The V gene end was trimmed by 3 bases and the J gene end by 5 bases; junction bases not matched to a gene: 3. The germline gives CDR1 DFQATT, CDR2 SNEGSKA (reference sequence).